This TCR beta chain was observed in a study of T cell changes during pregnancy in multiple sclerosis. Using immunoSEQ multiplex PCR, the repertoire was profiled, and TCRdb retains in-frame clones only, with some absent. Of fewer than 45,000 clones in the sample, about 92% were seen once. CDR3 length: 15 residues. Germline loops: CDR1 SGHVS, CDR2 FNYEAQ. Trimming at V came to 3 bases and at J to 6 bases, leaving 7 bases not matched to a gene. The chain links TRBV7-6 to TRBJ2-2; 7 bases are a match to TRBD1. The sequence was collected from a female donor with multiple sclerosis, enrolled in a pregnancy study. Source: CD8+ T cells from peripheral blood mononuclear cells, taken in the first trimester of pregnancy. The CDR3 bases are TGTGCCAGCAGCTTCATTGCACAGGGGTCCGGGGAGCTGTTTTTT. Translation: CASSFIAQGSGELFF. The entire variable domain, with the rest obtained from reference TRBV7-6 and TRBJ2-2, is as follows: GAGVSQSPRYKVTKRGQDVALRCDPISGHVSLYWYRQALGQGPEFLTYFNYEAQQDKSGLPNDRFSAERPEGSISTLTIQRTEQRDSAMYRCASSFIAQGSGELFFGEGSRLTVL.